This T cell receptor beta chain was found in a study of CD8+ T cells in alopecia areata. Sample treatment: oral pan-JAK inhibitor, 5-10 mg twice daily. Study outcomes and limitations: On tofacitinib, scalp and blood still held many of the expanded lesional clones.

With respect to this clone: The antigen is not known.

Extraction and reverse transcription of RNA yielded cDNA as the sequencing template. Clones were read by immunoSEQ multiplex PCR, and TCRdb kept only the in-frame ones, dropping some. The sample includes about 190,000 clones, 50% to 60% seen only once; the top ten take approximately 0.69%. Between the trimmed V and J ends, which lost 2 bases and 7 bases, there was a span of 6 bases. The CDR3 is made up of 11 amino acids. The germline CDR1 and CDR2 sequences are GTSNPN and SVGIG (reference sequence). The source of this sequence is a human donor with alopecia areata. The genes are TRBV30 and TRBJ2-1; D unresolved. Sequenced material: CD4+ T cells sorted from blood, taken at week 4, from a patient treated with tofacitinib. The CDR3 bases are TGTGCCTGGAGTAGCCGGAATGAGCAGTTCTTC. Translating it yields CAWSSRNEQFF. The full variable domain, with the rest looked up from reference TRBV30 and TRBJ2-1, is SQTIHQWPATLVQPVGSPLSLECTVEGTSNPNLYWYRQAAGRGLQLLFYSVGIGQISSEVPQNLSASRPQDRQFILSSKKLLLSDSGFYLCAWSSRNEQFFGPGTRLTVL.